This note documents a single T cell receptor beta chain sequence. Its antigen is not known. The CDR3 is 17 residues long. Germline V gene lookup returns CDR1 SEHNR and CDR2 FQNEAQ (reference sequence). The data were taken from a study of CXCR3-negative and CXCR3-positive naive CD8 T cells. The TRB libraries of cDNA were built by UMI-labeled 5' RACE. TCRdb re-called the 5' RACE reads and shows each CDR3 protein once, DNA omitted. This sample's table has around 50,000 distinct CDR3 sequences. Study-wide findings and caveats: With respect to TRBV-TRBJ usage, naive CXCR3-negative and CXCR3-positive cells were similar; memory differed. Sequencing showed both naive subsets with comparably high diversity, and memory CD8+ cells much lower.

This receptor was obtained from a human donor in good health. Some clones in this sample may be carry-over from other donors' samples. Sequenced sample: naive CXCR3- CD8+ T cells from blood. The subset: CD45RO-CCR7+CD27+CD95- naive CD8+ T cells lacking CXCR3 (TNR3-). The V call is TRBV7-9, the J call TRBJ1-4; as DNA is missing, the TRBD1 call by TCRdb cannot be tested. The CDR3 spells CASSFPRQGVLDEKLFF.